The present T cell receptor (beta chain) was sequenced within a study of neurological immune-mediated disorders. 2 million PBMCs stored at -80 C were the source of the unsorted libraries. There are many counts of this clonotype. Antigen specificity is unknown. The cDNA was generated through 5'RACE incorporating 10-nucleotide random UMIs. TCRdb fed the 5' RACE reads into MiXCR, producing one record per CDR3 protein. The sample has 36,000 or so distinct CDR3 sequences, about a tenth seen once. Study-wide results and limits: Sharing of CDR3 amino acid sequences among expanded clones across subjects was absent, suggesting private repertoires in all groups.

Germline lookup yields CDR1 LGHNA and CDR2 YNFKEQ. Trimming removed 4 bases from V and 0 bases from J, with 12 bases in between. The CDR3 has 16 amino acids. Sequencing used PBMCs. The sequence was collected from a woman aged 25 to 39 with HTLV-1-associated myelopathy (HAM/TSP). This sequence joins TRBV4-2 and TRBJ2-2; D is perhaps TRBD2 (6 bases). The CDR3 here is CASSLLPGANTGELFF. As DNA, the CDR3 is TGTGCCAGCAGCCTCCTTCCGGGGGCGAACACCGGGGAGCTGTTTTTT.